This passage covers 29 T cell receptor beta chains from one sample sequenced in a study of T cell changes during pregnancy in multiple sclerosis. The protocol was immunoSEQ multiplex PCR, while the TCRdb copy is restricted to in-frame clones and leaves out a portion. The sample records approximately 44,000 clones, around 93% being singletons. The specimen was CD4+ T cells from peripheral blood mononuclear cells, collected in the third trimester of pregnancy. Every receptor here comes from a female donor with multiple sclerosis, enrolled in a pregnancy study.

The chain carries TRBV5-7 and TRBJ2-1, with 9 bases matching TRBD2. TRBV5-7 is placed among ORFs of uncertain function. CDR3 size: 14 residues. V lost 8 bases to trimming and J lost 3 bases; unmatched junction nucleotides: 6. The CDR3 DNA sequence: TGTGCCAGACATAGGACTAGCGACTACAATGAGCAGTTCTTC. As protein: CARHRTSDYNEQFF.

J is TRBJ2-2 and V is TRBV19, with a possible D match to TRBD1 (5 bases). Deletions cut 5 bases from V and 4 bases from J, with 11 bases between. The germline CDR1 and CDR2 sequences are LNHDA and SQIVND (reference sequence). There are 14 residues in the CDR3. The CDR3 DNA sequence: TGTGCCAGTAGTGGACAACCATCCACCGGGGAGCTGTTTTTT. It specifies CASSGQPSTGELFF.

The gene calls are TRBV6-6 and TRBJ2-7; possible D gene TRBD1, 7 bases. Germline V gene lookup returns CDR1 MNHNY and CDR2 SVGAGI (reference sequence). This CDR3 has 12 amino acids. V was shortened by 10 bases and J by 6 bases, with 16 bases between the two germline ends. CDR3 coding DNA: TGTGCCACCCACGGGGGACAGAGCGAGCAGTACTTC. Amino acids: CATHGGQSEQYF.

This sequence joins TRBV18 and TRBJ1-5; TRBD1 matches 8 bases. The V gene end was trimmed by 4 bases and the J gene end by 4 bases; junction bases not matched to a gene: 9. The CDR3 totals 16 residues. The germline gives CDR1 KGHSH, CDR2 LQKENI. The CDR3 region is CASSQRSGTGNQPQHF. In nucleotides, the CDR3 is TGTGCCAGCTCACAACGATCCGGGACAGGAAATCAGCCCCAGCATTTT.

The V call is TRBV28, the J call TRBJ2-4; D is perhaps TRBD2 (7 bases). The CDR3 loop spans 13 amino acids. Germline CDR1 and CDR2: MDHEN and SYDVKM. Trimming took 3 bases from V and 8 from J, leaving 11 bases between them. In DNA form, the CDR3 reads TGTGCCAGCAGTTTTACAGGGAGGGACATTCAGTACTTC. It translates to CASSFTGRDIQYF. Full variable domain (rest looked up from reference TRBV28 and TRBJ2-4): DVKVTQSSRYLVKRTGEKVFLECVQDMDHENMFWYRQDPGLGLRLIYFSYDVKMKEKGDIPEGYSVSREKKERFSLILESASTNQTSMYLCASSFTGRDIQYFGAGTRLSVL.

The chain combines TRBV7-9 with TRBJ1-3, with TRBD1 matching over 7 bases. The CDR3 has 15 residues. The germline V gene has CDR1 SEHNR and CDR2 FQNEAQ (reference sequence). V dropped 5 bases and J dropped 0; count of bases not matched to a gene: 4. CDR3 DNA: TGTGCCAGCAGCCGACAGGGTAACTCTGGAAACACCATATATTTT. The encoded protein is CASSRQGNSGNTIYF.

This clone was observed a few times. This chain links TRBV7-6 with TRBJ2-7; 10 nucleotides align to TRBD2. Trimming took 0 bases from V and 5 from J; bases not matched to a gene: 10. The CDR3 has 17 amino acids. Germline CDR1 reads SGHVS; CDR2 reads FNYEAQ. The CDR3 loop is CASSLAGAGTSAHEQYF. In DNA form, the CDR3 reads TGTGCCAGCAGCTTAGCGGGGGCCGGGACTAGCGCCCACGAGCAGTACTTC. Looking up the rest from reference TRBV7-6 and TRBJ2-7 gives the full variable domain: GAGVSQSPRYKVTKRGQDVALRCDPISGHVSLYWYRQALGQGPEFLTYFNYEAQQDKSGLPNDRFSAERPEGSISTLTIQRTEQRDSAMYRCASSLAGAGTSAHEQYFGPGTRLTVT.

The genes are TRBV11-2 and TRBJ2-2, with a possible D match to TRBD2 (6 bases). Germline CDR1 and CDR2: SGHAT and FQNNGV. V lost 6 bases, J lost 2 bases, and 13 bases lay in between. The CDR3 spans 15 residues. CDR3 bases: TGTGCCAGCAGATACCGGGACTTAAACACCGGGGAGCTGTTTTTT. Its translation: CASRYRDLNTGELFF.

The CDR3 DNA sequence: TGTGCCAGCAGCCCGAGTTGGACTACGACTAGCGGGACCTACAATGAGCAGTTCTTC. It specifies CASSPSWTTTSGTYNEQFF. The rearrangement links TRBV13 to TRBJ2-1, with 11 bases matching TRBD2. V gave up 5 bases and J gave up 2 bases; unmatched junction bases: 14. In germline, CDR1 is PRHDT, CDR2 FYEKMQ (reference sequence). The CDR3 runs 19 residues. Based on the CDR3 plus reference TRBV13 and TRBJ2-1, the full variable domain is AAGVIQSPRHLIKEKRETATLKCYPIPRHDTVYWYQQGPGQDPQFLISFYEKMQSDKGSIPDRFSAQQFSDYHSELNMSSLELGDSALYFCASSPSWTTTSGTYNEQFFGPGTRLTVL.

The CDR3: CASSDKGTGPYFSSYYEQYF. In DNA, the CDR3 is TGTGCCAGTAGCGATAAGGGGACAGGGCCTTACTTCTCATCGTACTACGAGCAGTACTTC. This rearrangement joins TRBV19 to TRBJ2-7; the match to TRBD1 covers 9 bases. Germline V gene data show CDR1 as LNHDA and CDR2 as SQIVND (reference sequence). The CDR3 spans 20 residues. With V trimmed by 6 bases and J by 3 bases, 24 bases remained unmatched.

This clone has a single count. The gene calls are TRBV7-9 and TRBJ1-2, with D perhaps TRBD1 (6 bases). Germline loops: CDR1 SEHNR, CDR2 FQNEAQ (reference sequence). This CDR3 has 13 amino acids. The ends were cut back, 5 bases at V and 3 bases at J, with 10 bases in the middle. The CDR3: CASSPGQYYGYTF. The CDR3, as DNA: TGTGCCAGCAGCCCCGGACAGTACTATGGCTACACCTTC.

The genes are TRBV6-5 and TRBJ1-6, with D hard to call. This CDR3 region has 15 residues. Trimming cost V 6 bases and J 0 bases, with 9 bases left between them. CDR1 and CDR2 from the germline V gene are MNHEY and SVGAGI. The CDR3 DNA sequence: TGTGCCAGCAGGAAACAGAGCTCCTATAATTCACCCCTCCACTTT. This sequence encodes CASRKQSSYNSPLHF.

The gene calls are TRBV9 and TRBJ2-6; D uncertain. The V gene lost 4 bases and the J gene lost 4 bases, with 21 bases spanning the gap. Germline CDR1 and CDR2: SGDLS and YYNGEE. The CDR3 is 18 amino acids. CDR3 residues: CASSPIPSLVRGANVLTF. CDR3 bases: TGTGCCAGCAGCCCGATACCCAGTCTAGTTAGAGGGGCCAACGTCCTGACTTTC.

The chain links TRBV4-3 to TRBJ1-4; TRBD1 aligns across 10 bases. The junction had 9 bases not matched to a gene; V was cut back by 0 bases and J by 8 bases. The germline V gene encodes CDR1 LGHNA and CDR2 YSLEER. CDR3 length equals 17 residues. The CDR3 bases are TGCGCCAGCAGCCAAGATGGGACAGGGGCAGGAAAGGAAAAACTGTTTTTT. This encodes CASSQDGTGAGKEKLFF.

The chain links TRBV9 to TRBJ2-2; D perhaps matches TRBD2 (6 bases). Trimming cost V 4 bases and J 0 bases, with 10 bases left between them. CDR3 length equals 15 residues. Germline V CDR1 and CDR2: SGDLS, YYNGEE. DNA of the CDR3: TGTGCCAGCAGCCGGGCGGGATCGAACACCGGGGAGCTGTTTTTT. Encoded protein: CASSRAGSNTGELFF.

V gene TRBV4-2 combines with J gene TRBJ1-2; a weak D match, TRBD1 (5 bases). From germline, CDR1 is LGHNA and CDR2 YNFKEQ. V lost 1 base to trimming and J lost 5 bases, with 11 bases between them. This CDR3 is 14 amino acids long. The CDR3 is CASSQGRAVYGYTF. The CDR3 DNA sequence: TGTGCCAGCAGCCAAGGCAGGGCCGTTTATGGCTACACCTTC.

For the CDR3, the DNA is TGCGCCAGCAGCCAAGAGCGGATCGGACTAGCGGTCACAGATACGCAGTATTTT. Its protein product is CASSQERIGLAVTDTQYF. The rearrangement uses TRBV4-1 and TRBJ2-3; 10 bases match TRBD2. With 0 bases clipped from V and 2 bases from J, the junction kept 8 bases outside the gene matches. In germline, CDR1 is MGHRA, CDR2 YSYEKL. The CDR3 extends over 18 amino acids.

A remark on this clone: Germline and junction disagree at one end, which may indicate a read error. The V and J genes are TRBV7-7 and TRBJ2-1, with D possibly matching TRBD2 (6 bases). The CDR3 has 18 amino acids. From germline, CDR1 is SSHAT and CDR2 FNYEAQ (reference sequence). CDR3 loop: CASSSRDSGRSSYNEQFF. The CDR3 DNA is TGTGCTAGCAGCTCCCGGGACTCCGGACGGAGCTCCTACAATGAGCAGTTCTTC. The variable domain in full, completed from reference TRBV7-7 and TRBJ2-1, reads GAGVSQSPRYKVTKRGQDVTLRCDPISSHATLYWYQQALGQGPEFLTYFNYEAQPDKSGLPSDRFSAERPEGSISTLTIQRTEQRDSAMYRCASSSRDSGRSSYNEQFFGPGTRLTVL.

J is TRBJ2-5 and V is TRBV5-4; 8 nucleotides line up with TRBD2. Germline V gives CDR1 SGHNT, CDR2 YYREEE (reference sequence). J was trimmed by 5 bases and V by 0 bases; bases with no gene match: 6. The CDR3 sequence is 15 residues long. The CDR3 loop is CASSLGGSGTETQYF. The DNA of the CDR3 is TGTGCCAGCAGCTTGGGTGGTAGCGGGACTGAGACCCAGTACTTC. Full variable domain (remainder filled in from reference TRBV5-4 and TRBJ2-5): ETGVTQSPTHLIKTRGQQVTLRCSSQSGHNTVSWYQQALGQGPQFIFQYYREEENGRGNFPPRFSGLQFPNYSSELNVNALELDDSALYLCASSLGGSGTETQYFGPGTRLLVL.

A word on this clone: This CDR3 fails to terminate in the conserved phenylalanine or tryptophan, so it likely reflects a read error. The DNA is omitted, as the CDR3 cannot be located on it reliably, and the CDR3 follows TCRdb's listing. The V call is TRBV28, the J call TRBJ2-7; the D call in the table, TRBD2, was not verified against the DNA. Germline CDR1 MDHEN, CDR2 SYDVKM. The length of the CDR3 is 13 amino acids, counting both ends. CDR3 sequence reads: CASSPSGDSPPSI.

The V gene is TRBV5-1, the J gene TRBJ2-5; a possible D gene is TRBD1 (6 bases). Germline V CDR1 and CDR2: SGHRS, YFSETQ. V lost 1 base, J lost 5 bases, and 15 bases lay in between. This CDR3 region has 15 residues. In nucleotides, the CDR3 is TGCGCCAGCAGCTTGTCGACAGGCTCGGTGGAGACCCAGTACTTC. This encodes CASSLSTGSVETQYF.

The CDR3 nucleotides read TGTGCCAGCAGCCATGGGGGAGGGACCTCCTACGAGCAGTACTTC. It yields the protein CASSHGGGTSYEQYF. The genes are TRBV7-9 and TRBJ2-7, with TRBD2 matching over 7 bases. The CDR3 totals 15 residues. Trimming removed 5 bases from V and 0 bases from J; junction bases left unmatched: 7. Germline assignment: CDR1 SEHNR and CDR2 FQNEAQ (reference sequence). Combining the CDR3 with reference TRBV7-9 and TRBJ2-7 gives the whole variable domain DTGVSQNPRHKITKRGQNVTFRCDPISEHNRLYWYRQTLGQGPEFLTYFQNEAQLEKSRLLSDRFSAERPKGSFSTLEIQRTEQGDSAMYLCASSHGGGTSYEQYFGPGTRLTVT.

V gene TRBV6-5 combines with J gene TRBJ1-6; TRBD1 might be the D (5 bases). Looked up from germline, CDR1 is MNHEY and CDR2 is SVGAGI. CDR3 length equals 14 residues. V was clipped by 5 bases and J by 9 bases, with 14 bases between them. As DNA, the CDR3 is TGTGCCAGCAGTCGACAAGGGGAAGGTTCACCCCTCCACTTT. Its translation is CASSRQGEGSPLHF.

The CDR3 DNA is TGTGCCAGCAGCTCACTAGCGGGAGGGAGGGAGACCCAGTACTTC. It yields the protein CASSSLAGGRETQYF. This rearrangement joins TRBV7-2 to TRBJ2-5, with TRBD2 matching 13 bases. V lost 4 bases and J lost 5; bases outside the gene matches: 4. Germline V gene data show CDR1 as SGHTA and CDR2 as FQGNSA. The CDR3 spans 15 residues. The full variable domain, rest sourced from reference TRBV7-2 and TRBJ2-5, is GAGVSQSPSNKVTEKGKDVELRCDPISGHTALYWYRQSLGQGLEFLIYFQGNSAPDKSGLPSDRFSAERTGGSVSTLTIQRTQQEDSAVYLCASSSLAGGRETQYFGPGTRLLVL.

This chain connects TRBV19 to TRBJ1-1; the match to TRBD1 covers 8 bases. J gave up 0 bases and V 1 base, and 4 bases lay outside the gene matches. This CDR3 contains 16 residues. Germline lookup yields CDR1 LNHDA and CDR2 SQIVND (reference sequence). CDR3 DNA: TGTGCCAGTAGTATAGGGACAGGGATAATGAACACTGAAGCTTTCTTT. Translated, it gives CASSIGTGIMNTEAFF. The whole variable domain, filled in from reference TRBV19 and TRBJ1-1, reads DGGITQSPKYLFRKEGQNVTLSCEQNLNHDAMYWYRQDPGQGLRLIYYSQIVNDFQKGDIAEGYSVSREKKESFPLTVTSAQKNPTAFYLCASSIGTGIMNTEAFFGQGTRLTVV.

The chain uses TRBV6-5 and TRBJ2-3; D unresolved. Germline-derived CDR1 and CDR2 are MNHEY and SVGAGI. The V end was cut by 4 bases, the J end by 2 bases, with 7 bases between. This CDR3 comprises 13 residues. Written as DNA, the CDR3 is TGTGCCAGCAGTTTACTCCACACAGATACGCAGTATTTT. Its translation: CASSLLHTDTQYF.

This chain uses TRBV7-2 with TRBJ2-4; 11 bases align to TRBD2. This CDR3 region has 16 residues. Germline assignment: CDR1 SGHTA and CDR2 FQGNSA. The junction had 7 bases not matched to a gene; V was cut back by 4 bases and J by 5 bases. In DNA form, the CDR3 reads TGTGCCAGCAGCTCATCTACTAGCGGGAGCCAAAACATTCAGTACTTC. It specifies CASSSSTSGSQNIQYF.

The rearrangement links TRBV15 to TRBJ2-7; 7 bases match TRBD2. This CDR3 is built from 16 residues. The V and J ends lost 0 bases and 2 bases, in that order; junction bases with no gene match: 7. Germline V gene data show CDR1 as LNHNV and CDR2 as YYDKDF (reference sequence). This CDR3 is CATSRDLVGGAYEQYF. CDR3 in DNA: TGTGCCACCAGCAGAGATTTGGTGGGAGGGGCCTACGAGCAGTACTTC.

The genes are TRBV7-2 and TRBJ2-3; 11 bases line up with TRBD2. The CDR3 is made up of 16 amino acids. With V trimmed by 5 bases and J by 2 bases, 6 bases remained unmatched. From germline, CDR1 is SGHTA and CDR2 FQGNSA. The CDR3 protein is CASSTGLAELTDTQYF. The CDR3 bases are TGTGCCAGCAGCACGGGACTAGCGGAACTCACAGATACGCAGTATTTT.